This T cell receptor beta chain was observed in a study of blood T cell repertoires in COVID-19. This CDR3 comprises 13 residues. Germline V gives CDR1 KGHSH, CDR2 LQKENI. Trimming stripped 2 bases from V and 1 base from J, with 5 bases between. The assay was immunoSEQ multiplex PCR, and TCRdb's table has in-frame clones only and misses some. The data contain about 41,000 clones, over 80% of them singletons. This receptor was identified in a woman of 80 years or more with acute or convalescent COVID-19. Sequencing used peripheral blood. V gene TRBV18 combines with J gene TRBJ1-1; D is undetermined. CDR3 amino acids: CASSPIQNTEAFF. CDR3 coding DNA: TGTGCCAGCTCACCAATACAGAACACTGAAGCTTTCTTT.